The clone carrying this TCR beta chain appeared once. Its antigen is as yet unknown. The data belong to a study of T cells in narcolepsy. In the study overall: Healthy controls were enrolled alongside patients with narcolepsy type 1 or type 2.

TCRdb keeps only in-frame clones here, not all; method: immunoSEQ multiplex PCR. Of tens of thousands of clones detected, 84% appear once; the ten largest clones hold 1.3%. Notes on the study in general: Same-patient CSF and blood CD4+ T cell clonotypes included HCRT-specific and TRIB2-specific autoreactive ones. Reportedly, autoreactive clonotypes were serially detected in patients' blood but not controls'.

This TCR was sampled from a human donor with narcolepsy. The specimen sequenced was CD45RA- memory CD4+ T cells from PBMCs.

CDR3 DNA sequence: TGTGCCAGCTCACCTCGGCCAGGGGGAACTGAAGCTTTCTTT. It encodes CASSPRPGGTEAFF. J is TRBJ1-1 and V is TRBV18; 7 nucleotides agree with TRBD1. The V gene's germline CDR1 is KGHSH and CDR2 LQKENI. CDR3 length: 14 amino acids. The V gene end was trimmed by 3 bases and the J gene end by 5 bases; junction bases not matched to a gene: 6.